This T cell receptor beta chain emerged from a study of metastatic and nonmetastatic thyroid tumors (dated by TCRdb to 2018 to 2020). Background for the entire study: For patients with malignant and with benign thyroid disease, the researchers compared repertoires between peripheral blood samples and tumor or nodule tissue samples.

Before undergoing thyroid surgery, none of the patients had been given any kind of treatment. Patient clinical samples collected from the early 2010s to the late 2010s were retrospectively analysed using T-cell receptor beta sequencing. To note about this clone: What this receptor recognizes is not known. Base quality data are lacking; no much larger clone is found one base away.

General findings and caveats noted by the study authors: In both blood and tumor samples, TCR beta diversity was reported to be significantly higher in malignant tumors than in benign nodules.

Compared with germline, V lacks 2 bases and J lacks 4 bases; bases without a gene match: 7. Sequences SGHVS (CDR1) and FNYEAQ (CDR2) are obtained from the germline V gene. CDR3 length: 16 amino acids, cysteine to phenylalanine. CDR3 DNA is the only sequence kept; it has 48 bases, read in frame from the first base. To prepare the library, PCR was applied. Sequencing instrument: Illumina HiSeq 4000. High-throughput sequencing was used to profile the TCR beta-chain CDR3 region of every patient. Turning to the authors' computational methods: The researchers built a classifier to tell apart papillary thyroid cancer patients with distant metastasis, based on CDR3 differences among clinicopathological groups. To measure repertoire diversity the researchers used the Shannon index, while the Morisita-Horn index served to gauge how similar the tumor and blood repertoires were. Through fastp at Q25 and MiXCR, TCRdb rebuilt clones from the public reads, retaining in-frame beta chains. TCRdb's processing, not the authors' own work, is the source of the V and J calls. Present in this sample are some 30,000 clones, around 33% of which were seen just once. About 15% of the sample comes from the top ten.

The rearranged chain carries TRBV7-6 and TRBJ2-1, with 8 central nucleotides matching TRBD2. The TCR was taken from a female donor with papillary thyroid cancer or a benign thyroid nodule (not recorded which). Some clones in this sample may be carry-over from other donors' samples. The sequencing input was tumor tissue. The CDR3: CASSLTGGGIYNEQFF. The DNA sequence is given as TGTGCCAGCAGCTTAACAGGCGGGGGGATTTACAATGAGCAGTTCTTC.